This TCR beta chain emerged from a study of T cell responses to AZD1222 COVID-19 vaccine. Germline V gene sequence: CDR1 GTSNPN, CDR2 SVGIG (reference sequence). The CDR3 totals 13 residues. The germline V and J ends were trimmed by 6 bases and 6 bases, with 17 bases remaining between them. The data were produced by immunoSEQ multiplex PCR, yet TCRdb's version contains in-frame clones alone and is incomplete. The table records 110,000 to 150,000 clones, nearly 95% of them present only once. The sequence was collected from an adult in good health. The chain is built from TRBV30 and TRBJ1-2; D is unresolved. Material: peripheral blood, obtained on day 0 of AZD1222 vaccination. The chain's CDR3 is CACPRVGRNGYTF. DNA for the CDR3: TGTGCCTGCCCGCGCGTAGGAAGGAATGGCTACACCTTC.